This passage covers 5 T cell receptor beta chains from one sample sequenced in a study of T cells in narcolepsy. Using immunoSEQ multiplex PCR, the repertoire was profiled, and TCRdb retains in-frame clones only, with some absent. The sample has 27,000 or so clones; around 82% are singletons. The sample was CD45RA- memory CD4+ T cells from PBMCs. Receptors were obtained from a human donor with narcolepsy.

The V and J genes are TRBV10-3 and TRBJ2-3, with TRBD1 as a possible D gene (5 bases). In germline, CDR1 is ENHRY, CDR2 SYGVKD. The CDR3 contains 15 residues. V gave up 1 base and J gave up 6 bases, with 14 bases separating them. CDR3 DNA: TGTGCCATCAGTGAGTTTATAGGGGCTCGGGATACGCAGTATTTT. Residues: CAISEFIGARDTQYF.

V and J are TRBV7-9 and TRBJ2-3, with 7 bases identical to TRBD1. V was pared by 1 base and J by 4 bases, with 5 bases of the junction left unmatched. Germline V gene lookup returns CDR1 SEHNR and CDR2 FQNEAQ (reference sequence). CDR3 size: 15 residues. The CDR3 region has the DNA TGTGCCAGCAGCTTAGGAGACAGGGCGGCAGATACGCAGTATTTT. This encodes CASSLGDRAADTQYF.

This clone was recorded once. The chain employs TRBV28 and TRBJ2-3, with D possibly matching TRBD1 (6 bases). This CDR3 is built from 16 residues. V lost 2 bases and J 3 bases, leaving 15 bases between the germline ends. Germline V lookup: CDR1 MDHEN, CDR2 SYDVKM. The CDR3 coding sequence is TGTGCCAGCAGTTTAGTGCGACAGGTCATGACAGATACGCAGTATTTT. It yields the protein CASSLVRQVMTDTQYF.

The rearrangement joins TRBV29-1 to TRBJ2-7; the D is unclear. Germline V gene data show CDR1 as SQVTM and CDR2 as ANQGSEA. Trimming stripped 4 bases from V and 2 bases from J, with 6 bases between. This CDR3 comprises 11 residues. CDR3: CSVVVTYEQYF. CDR3 coding DNA: TGCAGCGTTGTTGTCACCTACGAGCAGTACTTC.

The rearrangement uses TRBV19 and TRBJ2-2; D unclear. Germline loops: CDR1 LNHDA, CDR2 SQIVND (reference sequence). Trimming took off 5 bases at V and 4 bases at J, with 11 bases between the two ends. This CDR3 has 14 amino acids. CDR3 in amino acids: CASSPSRSTGELFF. The CDR3, as DNA: TGTGCCAGTAGTCCCTCCCGTAGCACCGGGGAGCTGTTTTTT. Based on the CDR3 plus reference TRBV19 and TRBJ2-2, the full variable domain is DGGITQSPKYLFRKEGQNVTLSCEQNLNHDAMYWYRQDPGQGLRLIYYSQIVNDFQKGDIAEGYSVSREKKESFPLTVTSAQKNPTAFYLCASSPSRSTGELFFGEGSRLTVL.